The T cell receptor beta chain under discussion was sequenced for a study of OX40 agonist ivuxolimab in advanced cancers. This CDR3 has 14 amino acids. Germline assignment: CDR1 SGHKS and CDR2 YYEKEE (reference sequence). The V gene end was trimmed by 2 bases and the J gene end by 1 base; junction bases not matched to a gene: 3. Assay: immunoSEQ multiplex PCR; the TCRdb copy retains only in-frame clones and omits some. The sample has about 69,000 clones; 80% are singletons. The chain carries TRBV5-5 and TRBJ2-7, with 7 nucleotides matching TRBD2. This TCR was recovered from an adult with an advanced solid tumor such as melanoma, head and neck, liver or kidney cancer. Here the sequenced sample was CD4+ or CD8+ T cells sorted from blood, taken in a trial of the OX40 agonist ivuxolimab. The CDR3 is CASSFSGTSYEQYF. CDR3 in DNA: TGTGCCAGCAGCTTCAGCGGGACTTCCTACGAGCAGTACTTC. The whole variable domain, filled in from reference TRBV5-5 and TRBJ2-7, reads DAGVTQSPTHLIKTRGQQVTLRCSPISGHKSVSWYQQVLGQGPQFIFQYYEKEERGRGNFPDRFSARQFPNYSSELNVNALLLGDSALYLCASSFSGTSYEQYFGPGTRLTVT.